Below, 27 T cell receptor beta chains from the same sample are listed, as sequenced in a study of cytomegalovirus exposure and HLA in healthy donors. Primers for the PCR totalled 60 Vbeta and 13 Jbeta. Using immunoSEQ multiplex PCR, the repertoire was profiled, and TCRdb retains in-frame clones only, with some absent. The sample holds around 200,000 clones, around 80% seen once. The sample was PBMCs. The receptors were gathered from a girl aged 2 to 10 in good health and CMV-seropositive.

The rearrangement joins TRBV30 to TRBJ2-5, with TRBD2 matching 9 bases. CDR1 is GTSNPN and CDR2 is SVGIG in the germline V gene (reference sequence). This CDR3 region has 14 residues. The CDR3 DNA sequence: TGTGCTGTAGCTAGCGGGGCCCGTCAAGAGACCCAGTACTTC. This codes for CAVASGARQETQYF.

This chain uses TRBV9 with TRBJ2-7; a possible D gene is TRBD2 (6 bases). CDR1 and CDR2 (germline): SGDLS, YYNGEE. The CDR3 has 14 amino acids. The V end lost 4 bases, the J end lost 3 bases, and 14 bases lay between the germline ends. CDR3 bases: TGTGCCAGCAGCCTTACCGGGAGAGGCTACGAGCAGTACTTC. Its translation: CASSLTGRGYEQYF.

The chain couples TRBV25-1 to TRBJ2-5; D is uncertain. CDR1 is MGHDK, CDR2 SYGVNS, per germline. Trimming removed 1 base from V and 0 bases from J, with 18 bases in between. The CDR3 extends over 18 amino acids. CDR3 in DNA: TGTGCCAGCAGTGAATCAAACTTGATTAGCCGGGACCAAGAGACCCAGTACTTC. Residues: CASSESNLISRDQETQYF. Drawing the rest from reference TRBV25-1 and TRBJ2-5, the complete variable domain is EADIYQTPRYLVIGTGKKITLECSQTMGHDKMYWYQQDPGMELHLIHYSYGVNSTEKGDLSSESTVSRIRTEHFPLTLESARPSHTSQYLCASSESNLISRDQETQYFGPGTRLLVL.

The genes are TRBV28 and TRBJ1-5; D is possibly TRBD1 (6 bases). CDR1 is MDHEN, CDR2 SYDVKM, per germline. The CDR3 is made up of 15 amino acids. With 4 bases removed from V and 3 bases from J, the gap between germline ends came to 13 bases. For the CDR3, the DNA is TGTGCCAGCAGTTACTTGGGGGGGCACAATCAGCCCCAGCATTTT. This sequence encodes CASSYLGGHNQPQHF. The full variable domain, completed using reference TRBV28 and TRBJ1-5, is DVKVTQSSRYLVKRTGEKVFLECVQDMDHENMFWYRQDPGLGLRLIYFSYDVKMKEKGDIPEGYSVSREKKERFSLILESASTNQTSMYLCASSYLGGHNQPQHFGDGTRLSIL.

CDR3 loop: CSVATGNHQPQHF. The DNA for the CDR3 is TGCAGCGTTGCCACAGGTAACCATCAGCCCCAGCATTTT. The chain recombines TRBV29-1 with TRBJ1-5, with D perhaps TRBD1 (5 bases). Deletions cut 4 bases from V and 5 bases from J, with 12 bases between. CDR1 is SQVTM, CDR2 ANQGSEA, per germline. This CDR3 is 13 amino acids long. Full variable domain (outside the CDR3, taken from reference TRBV29-1 and TRBJ1-5): SAVISQKPSRDICQRGTSLTIQCQVDSQVTMMFWYRQQPGQSLTLIATANQGSEATYESGFVIDKFPISRPNLTFSTLTVSNMSPEDSSIYLCSVATGNHQPQHFGDGTRLSIL.

The sample holds one count of this clone. The V call is TRBV7-8, the J call TRBJ1-1; 11 nucleotides line up with TRBD1. V was clipped by 5 bases and J by 3 bases; unmatched bases: 8. The CDR3 loop spans 16 amino acids. The germline gives CDR1 SGHVS, CDR2 FQNEAQ. The CDR3, as DNA: TGTGCCAGCAGCCCGAGGACAGGGGGCCCATACACTGAAGCTTTCTTT. Residues: CASSPRTGGPYTEAFF.

The chain couples TRBV30 to TRBJ1-5; possibly TRBD1 for D (5 bases). Germline assignment: CDR1 GTSNPN and CDR2 SVGIG (reference sequence). V lost 1 base, J lost 0 bases, and 13 bases lay in between. The CDR3 is 16 residues long. This chain's CDR3 is CAWSAPQGFSNQPQHF. The CDR3 nucleotides are TGTGCCTGGAGTGCTCCCCAGGGCTTTAGCAATCAGCCCCAGCATTTT.

This chain uses TRBV28 with TRBJ1-2; D gene ambiguous. The CDR3 has 11 amino acids. Trimming stripped 3 bases from V and 6 bases from J, with 5 bases between. Germline-derived CDR1 and CDR2 are MDHEN and SYDVKM. The CDR3 nucleotides are TGTGCCAGCAGTTTCGTCGATGGCTACACCTTC. Translating it yields CASSFVDGYTF.

The chain links TRBV6-5 to TRBJ1-3, with no clear D. Germline CDR1 MNHEY, CDR2 SVGAGI. This CDR3 spans 16 amino acids. V gave up 4 bases and J gave up 0 bases, with 13 bases separating them. CDR3 in DNA: TGTGCCAGCAGTTCAGTAGTGCGGGGCTCTGGAAACACCATATATTTT. Its translation is CASSSVVRGSGNTIYF.

This chain joins TRBV18 and TRBJ1-2; 8 nucleotides agree with TRBD1. The J segment lost 5 bases and the V segment lost 6 bases, leaving 8 bases of the junction unmatched. This CDR3 region has 14 residues. CDR1 is KGHSH, CDR2 LQKENI, per germline. CDR3 DNA sequence: TGTGCCAGCTCGGCCGGACAGGGTTGGTATGGCTACACCTTC. It yields the protein CASSAGQGWYGYTF.

V gene TRBV5-1 combines with J gene TRBJ2-2; the D gene is possibly TRBD2 (6 bases). This CDR3 has 15 residues. Trimming removed 0 bases from V and 5 bases from J, with 11 bases in between. Germline V gives CDR1 SGHRS, CDR2 YFSETQ. The CDR3 bases are TGCGCCAGCAGCTTGGGGCCGGGAGTAACCGGGGAGCTGTTTTTT. Amino acids: CASSLGPGVTGELFF.

The chain recombines TRBV6-6 with TRBJ2-1, with D perhaps TRBD2 (6 bases). The CDR3 extends over 15 amino acids. Trimming stripped 6 bases from V and 15 bases from J, with 27 bases between. Germline lookup yields CDR1 MNHNY and CDR2 SVGAGI (reference sequence). The CDR3 DNA follows: TGTGCCAGCAGAGAGACAGCGGGTTCCCCTACTTACAGGTTCTTC. This gives the protein CASRETAGSPTYRFF.

The CDR3 sequence: CASSHEHGETQYF. CDR3 sequence (DNA): TGTGCCAGCAGTCACGAGCATGGAGAGACCCAGTACTTC. The V gene is TRBV6-1, the J gene TRBJ2-5; D is uncertain. Germline V gene lookup returns CDR1 MNHNS and CDR2 SASEGT. This CDR3 spans 13 amino acids. V gave up 5 bases and J gave up 4 bases, with 11 bases separating them.

This sequence joins TRBV19 and TRBJ2-7; maybe TRBD2 (7 bases). The CDR3 extends over 13 amino acids. The V gene's germline CDR1 is LNHDA and CDR2 SQIVND (reference sequence). V lost 6 bases to trimming and J lost 1 base, with 10 bases between them. CDR3 amino acids: CASSGGLSYEQYF. CDR3 sequence (DNA): TGTGCCAGTAGCGGGGGGCTTTCCTACGAGCAGTACTTC.

The J gene is TRBJ2-7, the V gene TRBV6-5; D unresolved. The CDR3 covers 16 residues. V lost 0 bases and J 0 bases, leaving 12 bases between the germline ends. Germline values: CDR1 MNHEY, CDR2 SVGAGI. CDR3 residues: CASSYSQHRSSYEQYF. The DNA for the CDR3 is TGTGCCAGCAGTTACTCGCAACACCGGAGCTCCTACGAGCAGTACTTC.

The chain joins TRBV5-1 to TRBJ2-5, with TRBD2 identical over 8 bases. CDR1 is SGHRS and CDR2 is YFSETQ in the germline V gene. V lost 7 bases to trimming and J lost 1 base; unmatched junction nucleotides: 3. The CDR3 runs to 13 residues. The CDR3 spells CASREGPQETQYF. As DNA, the CDR3 is TGCGCCAGCCGGGAGGGGCCCCAAGAGACCCAGTACTTC.

The J gene is TRBJ2-4, the V gene TRBV30; maybe TRBD1 (6 bases). Trimming cost V 4 bases and J 1 base, with 14 bases left between them. This CDR3 comprises 15 residues. CDR1 and CDR2 from the germline V gene are GTSNPN and SVGIG (reference sequence). CDR3 in amino acids: CAWMGTRGAKNIQYF. For the CDR3, the DNA is TGTGCCTGGATGGGGACAAGAGGTGCCAAAAACATTCAGTACTTC.

V gene TRBV5-4 combines with J gene TRBJ2-5, with D tentatively TRBD1 (5 bases). The V end was cut by 4 bases, the J end by 3 bases, with 10 bases between. The CDR3 consists of 13 residues. Per the germline V gene, CDR1 is SGHNT and CDR2 is YYREEE (reference sequence). CDR3 DNA sequence: TGTGCCAGCAGCCGGACAACCAAAGAGACCCAGTACTTC. Protein sequence: CASSRTTKETQYF.

This clone appeared once. V is TRBV7-3 and J is TRBJ2-7; 11 bases fit TRBD2. The germline CDR1 and CDR2 sequences are SGHTA and FQGTGA. V lost 6 bases and J lost 0; bases outside the gene matches: 10. There are 17 residues in the CDR3. Written as DNA, the CDR3 is TGTGCCAGCAGGGCTACTAGCGGGAGCGCAAGCTCCTACGAGCAGTACTTC. Protein: CASRATSGSASSYEQYF.

The chain uses TRBV28 and TRBJ2-3, with a weak D call TRBD1 (5 bases). Trimming removed 3 bases from V and 7 bases from J, with 8 bases in between. CDR1 MDHEN and CDR2 SYDVKM come from the germline V gene. The CDR3 is 12 residues long. The CDR3 DNA sequence: TGTGCCAGCAGTTTTGCAGGGAATACGCAGTATTTT. Translation gives CASSFAGNTQYF.

CDR3 sequence reads: CASSYIFSADTQYF. In DNA form, the CDR3 reads TGTGCCAGCAGTTATATCTTTTCGGCAGATACGCAGTATTTT. The chain uses TRBV6-5 and TRBJ2-3; no reliable D call. In germline, CDR1 is MNHEY, CDR2 SVGAGI. The CDR3 is 14 amino acids. V was clipped by 3 bases and J by 4 bases, with 11 bases between them.

The chain couples TRBV6-5 to TRBJ1-2, with 9 bases identical to TRBD1. Germline values: CDR1 MNHEY, CDR2 SVGAGI. The length of the CDR3 is 15 residues. The trim removed 5 bases at V and 2 bases at J, leaving 6 bases unmatched. The DNA of the CDR3 is TGTGCCAGCAGTCGACCGGGGACAGGGAACTATGGCTACACCTTC. It encodes CASSRPGTGNYGYTF.

The chain employs TRBV28 and TRBJ1-3, with D possibly being TRBD1 (5 bases). The CDR3 has 16 amino acids. The V gene lost 3 bases and the J gene lost 0 bases, with 12 bases spanning the gap. Germline V gene sequence: CDR1 MDHEN, CDR2 SYDVKM. This chain's CDR3 is CASSFGGGDSGNTIYF. CDR3 DNA: TGTGCCAGCAGTTTCGGGGGAGGAGACTCTGGAAACACCATATATTTT. The full variable domain, completed using reference TRBV28 and TRBJ1-3, is DVKVTQSSRYLVKRTGEKVFLECVQDMDHENMFWYRQDPGLGLRLIYFSYDVKMKEKGDIPEGYSVSREKKERFSLILESASTNQTSMYLCASSFGGGDSGNTIYFGEGSWLTVV.

Of note for this clone: Other DNA sequences in this specimen translate into the identical CDR3. As DNA, the CDR3 is TGTGCCATCAGTGAGCCCCCGGGACAGGGAGCCTATGGCTACACCTTC. This sequence encodes CAISEPPGQGAYGYTF. V and J are TRBV10-3 and TRBJ1-2; 9 bases align to TRBD1. CDR1 is ENHRY and CDR2 is SYGVKD in the germline V gene. J gave up 4 bases and V 2 bases, and 8 bases lay outside the gene matches. This CDR3 has 16 amino acids.

The V and J genes are TRBV7-3 and TRBJ2-2; D not certain. V was pared by 5 bases and J by 6 bases, with 13 bases between. Germline V lookup: CDR1 SGHTA, CDR2 FQGTGA. The length of the CDR3 is 14 residues. Here the CDR3 reads CASSTLPESGELFF. CDR3 nucleotides: TGTGCCAGCAGCACCCTGCCTGAGTCCGGGGAGCTGTTTTTT. Complete variable domain (other parts from reference TRBV7-3 and TRBJ2-2): GAGVSQTPSNKVTEKGKYVELRCDPISGHTALYWYRQSLGQGPEFLIYFQGTGAADDSGLPNDRFFAVRPEGSVSTLKIQRTERGDSAVYLCASSTLPESGELFFGEGSRLTVL.

This clone was picked up a small number of times. The chain uses TRBV10-3 and TRBJ1-2; 10 bases line up with TRBD1. Germline V gene lookup returns CDR1 ENHRY and CDR2 SYGVKD. V trimming: 3 bases; J trimming: 7 bases; junction bases outside the gene matches: 5. This CDR3 is 14 amino acids long. In DNA form, the CDR3 reads TGTGCCATCAGTGACGACAGGGGGCCCGCTGGCTACACCTTC. This translates into CAISDDRGPAGYTF.

The V gene is TRBV4-1, the J gene TRBJ1-2; tentative D call: TRBD1 (5 bases). There are 16 residues in the CDR3. Germline V gene lookup returns CDR1 MGHRA and CDR2 YSYEKL. V lost 0 bases, J lost 8 bases, and 19 bases lay in between. CDR3 loop: CASSQDLGGRLGGYTF. The CDR3 coding sequence is TGCGCCAGCAGCCAAGATCTCGGGGGACGCTTGGGAGGCTACACCTTC.